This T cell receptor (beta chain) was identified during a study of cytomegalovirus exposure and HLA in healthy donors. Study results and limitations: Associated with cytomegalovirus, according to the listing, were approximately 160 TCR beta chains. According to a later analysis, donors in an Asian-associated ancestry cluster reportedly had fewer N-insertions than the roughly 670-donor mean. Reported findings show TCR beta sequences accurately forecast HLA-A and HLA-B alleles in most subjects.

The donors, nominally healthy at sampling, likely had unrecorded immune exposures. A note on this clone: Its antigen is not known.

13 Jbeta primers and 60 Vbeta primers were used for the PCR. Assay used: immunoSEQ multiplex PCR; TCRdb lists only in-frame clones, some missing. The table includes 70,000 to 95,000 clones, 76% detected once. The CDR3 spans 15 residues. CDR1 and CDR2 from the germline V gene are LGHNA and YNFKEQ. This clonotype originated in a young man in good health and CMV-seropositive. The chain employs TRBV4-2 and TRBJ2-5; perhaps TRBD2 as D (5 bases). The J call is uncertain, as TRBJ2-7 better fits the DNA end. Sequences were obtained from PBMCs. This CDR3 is CASSPGVSSSYEQYF. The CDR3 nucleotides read TGTGCCAGCAGCCCCGGGGTCTCCAGCTCCTACGAGCAGTACTTC.